The next 21 T cell receptor beta chains were all read from a single sample in a study of blood T cell repertoires in COVID-19. TCRdb keeps only in-frame clones here, not all; method: immunoSEQ multiplex PCR. The sample records about 190,000 clones, around 79% being singletons. Sequencing input: peripheral blood. The receptors derive from a man over 45 who had recovered from COVID-19.

The chain employs TRBV18 and TRBJ2-7; D may be TRBD2 (5 bases). CDR3 length: 13 amino acids. V was clipped by 1 base and J by 3 bases, with 7 bases between them. The germline V gene encodes CDR1 KGHSH and CDR2 LQKENI. The chain's CDR3 is CASSPQRDYEQYF. The DNA of the CDR3 is TGTGCCAGCTCACCACAGAGGGACTACGAGCAGTACTTC.

The chain has TRBV21-1 and TRBJ2-7; TRBD2 is the table's D call and was not checked against the DNA. TRBV21-1 counts as a pseudogene. The CDR3 length is 17 residues. CDR3 in amino acids: CASSKALAGGIFYEQYF. In nucleotides, the CDR3 is TGTGCCAGCAGCAAAGCGCTGGCGGGAGGGATCTTTTACGAGCAGTACTTC.

The chain recombines TRBV5-1 with TRBJ2-1; 8 bases fit TRBD2. The CDR3 totals 14 residues. Germline V gene lookup returns CDR1 SGHRS and CDR2 YFSETQ. V was clipped by 7 bases and J by 7 bases; unmatched bases: 10. In DNA form, the CDR3 reads TGCGCCAGCTTTACCAGCGGGAGTGCGAATGAGCAGTTCTTC. Protein sequence: CASFTSGSANEQFF.

The chain links TRBV4-1 to TRBJ2-2, with a possible D match to TRBD2 (5 bases). Germline CDR1 and CDR2: MGHRA and YSYEKL. Trimming pared 4 bases from V and 5 bases from J, leaving 14 bases between. This CDR3 is built from 15 residues. The CDR3 here is CASSLGISGTGELFF. The DNA of the CDR3 is TGCGCCAGCAGCCTGGGAATTTCGGGGACCGGGGAGCTGTTTTTT.

The chain carries TRBV29-1 and TRBJ2-1; TRBD1 matches 9 bases. With 7 bases clipped from V and 5 bases from J, the junction kept 6 bases outside the gene matches. The CDR3 is made up of 13 amino acids. Germline loops: CDR1 SQVTM, CDR2 ANQGSEA. The DNA for the CDR3 is TGCAGCGCCGGGACAGGGTTGGACAATGAGCAGTTCTTC. Amino acids: CSAGTGLDNEQFF.

This clone was detected a few times. The chain links TRBV5-5 to TRBJ2-7; 9 bases line up with TRBD2. After removal of 0 bases from V and 6 bases from J, the junction contained 7 bases not matched to a gene. This CDR3 is 15 amino acids long. The V gene's germline CDR1 is SGHKS and CDR2 YYEKEE (reference sequence). This chain's CDR3 is CASSLALAGVSEQYF. The CDR3 bases are TGTGCCAGCAGCTTGGCCTTAGCGGGAGTCTCCGAGCAGTACTTC.

The chain recombines TRBV29-1 with TRBJ2-3; no clear D. The CDR3 length is 15 residues. Germline V CDR1 and CDR2: SQVTM, ANQGSEA. The V and J ends lost 4 bases and 0 bases respectively, with 14 bases between them. The CDR3 here is CSVAVGGLSTDTQYF. The CDR3 nucleotides are TGCAGCGTTGCAGTTGGTGGGCTTAGCACAGATACGCAGTATTTT.

The chain uses TRBV4-1 and TRBJ1-3, with TRBD1 matching over 10 bases. V lost 6 bases to trimming and J lost 5 bases; unmatched junction nucleotides: 10. This CDR3 has 16 amino acids. Germline V gene data show CDR1 as MGHRA and CDR2 as YSYEKL. Written as DNA, the CDR3 is TGCGCCAGCAGACAAACCGGGACAGGGGTCCGAAACACCATATATTTT. Residues: CASRQTGTGVRNTIYF.

The CDR3, as DNA: TGTGCCAGCAGCTCCCGACCGGGGACTGAAGCTTTCTTT. It is translated as CASSSRPGTEAFF. The chain joins TRBV7-3 to TRBJ1-1; D gene uncertain. Germline V gene lookup returns CDR1 SGHTA and CDR2 FQGTGA. The CDR3 spans 13 residues. V was cut by 4 bases and J by 5 bases, with 11 bases left in between.

The count of this clone is one. The chain is built from TRBV3-1 (or the pseudogene TRBV3-2) and TRBJ1-1; a weak D match, TRBD1 (5 bases). Germline V gives CDR1 LGHDT, CDR2 YNNKEL (reference sequence). The CDR3 contains 14 residues. V lost 1 base, J lost 4 bases, and 10 bases lay in between. The CDR3, as DNA: TGTGCCAGCAGCCAAGGGACACTATCCACTGAAGCTTTCTTT. Protein sequence: CASSQGTLSTEAFF.

CDR3 residues: CASSQDRMMSYEQYF. The CDR3 bases are TGTGCCAGCAGCCAAGACAGAATGATGTCCTACGAGCAGTACTTC. The chain links TRBV14 to TRBJ2-7; no clear D. V was cut by 0 bases and J by 1 base, with 10 bases left in between. The CDR3 is 15 amino acids. CDR1 is SGHDN and CDR2 is FVKESK in the germline V gene.

The gene calls are TRBV21-1 and TRBJ2-2; the DNA was not compared with TRBD1, the D call given in the table. TRBV21-1 is a known pseudogene. CDR3 length: 16 amino acids. In nucleotides, the CDR3 is TGTGCCAGCACCCAAGAGTTACAGGAGAACACCGGGGAGCTGTTTTTT. Its protein is CASTQELQENTGELFF.

The V call is TRBV27, the J call TRBJ2-7, with 10 bases lining up with TRBD1. The CDR3 runs 18 residues. CDR1 and CDR2 from the germline V gene are MNHEY and SMNVEV (reference sequence). The V segment lost 5 bases and the J segment 1 base; nucleotides outside the gene matches: 14. Written as DNA, the CDR3 is TGTGCCAGCAGTCGGACAGGGGGTTCGCTTGGGGGTTCCTACGAGCAGTACTTC. Its protein is CASSRTGGSLGGSYEQYF.

This sequence joins TRBV30 and TRBJ2-1, with D perhaps TRBD1 (6 bases). CDR3 length: 15 amino acids. Germline CDR1 is GTSNPN and CDR2 is SVGIG (reference sequence). V lost 4 bases and J 0 bases, leaving 13 bases between the germline ends. CDR3: CAWNKQGSSYNEQFF. The DNA of the CDR3 is TGTGCCTGGAACAAACAGGGCAGCTCCTACAATGAGCAGTTCTTC.

The V and J genes are TRBV28 and TRBJ2-7; the D gene is possibly TRBD2 (5 bases). Germline assignment: CDR1 MDHEN and CDR2 SYDVKM. V lost 3 bases and J 0 bases, leaving 9 bases between the germline ends. CDR3 length equals 14 residues. CDR3 residues: CASSLTGSSYEQYF. The CDR3 coding sequence is TGTGCCAGCAGTTTGACGGGGAGCTCCTACGAGCAGTACTTC.

The chain joins TRBV19 to TRBJ2-2; TRBD2 aligns across 9 bases. Germline lookup yields CDR1 LNHDA and CDR2 SQIVND (reference sequence). V dropped 3 bases and J dropped 0; count of bases not matched to a gene: 14. The length of the CDR3 is 20 residues. In DNA, the CDR3 is TGTGCCAGTAGTATCGGAGGTAGCGGGAGATACGTGGCGAACACCGGGGAGCTGTTTTTT. Its translation: CASSIGGSGRYVANTGELFF. The full variable domain, in which reference TRBV19 and TRBJ2-2 provide the parts outside the CDR3, is DGGITQSPKYLFRKEGQNVTLSCEQNLNHDAMYWYRQDPGQGLRLIYYSQIVNDFQKGDIAEGYSVSREKKESFPLTVTSAQKNPTAFYLCASSIGGSGRYVANTGELFFGEGSRLTVL.

V usage is TRBV20-1 and J usage is TRBJ1-3; D is uncertain. Germline V gene sequence: CDR1 DFQATT, CDR2 SNEGSKA (reference sequence). The ends were cut back, 3 bases at V and 2 bases at J, with 14 bases in the middle. CDR3 length: 15 amino acids. The CDR3 region has the DNA TGCAGTGCTAGTACCTCACCAGGTCCTGGAAACACCATATATTTT. Its translation: CSASTSPGPGNTIYF.

The J gene is TRBJ2-1, the V gene TRBV9; no definite D call. CDR1 is SGDLS, CDR2 YYNGEE, per germline. Trimming pared 4 bases from V and 0 bases from J, leaving 8 bases between. The length of the CDR3 is 14 residues. The CDR3 region is CASSTLSSYNEQFF. The CDR3 DNA sequence: TGTGCCAGCAGCACCTTGAGCTCCTACAATGAGCAGTTCTTC.

This chain joins TRBV12-5 and TRBJ1-4, with D hard to call. The CDR3 is made up of 15 amino acids. Germline loops: CDR1 LGHNT, CDR2 FRNRAP. V was trimmed by 5 bases and J by 4 bases, leaving 14 bases between them. The CDR3 spells CASGTRTGYNEKLFF. The DNA for the CDR3 is TGTGCTAGTGGTACGAGGACGGGATATAATGAAAAACTGTTTTTT.

Remarks on this clone: This same CDR3 is encoded by further DNA sequences in the sample. The J gene is TRBJ2-7, the V gene TRBV3-1 (or the pseudogene TRBV3-2); 8 positions match TRBD1. The CDR3 is 14 residues long. The V gene's germline CDR1 is LGHDT and CDR2 YNNKEL (reference sequence). Trimming at V came to 1 base and at J to 1 base, leaving 0 bases not matched to a gene. The CDR3 DNA reads TGTGCCAGCAGCCAAGGACAGGGGTCCTACGAGCAGTACTTC. Translated: CASSQGQGSYEQYF.

This sequence joins TRBV5-6 and TRBJ2-7, with 14 bases identical to TRBD2. This CDR3 spans 16 amino acids. Germline CDR1 is SGHDT and CDR2 is YYEEEE. Unmatched junction bases numbered 5, after V lost 4 bases and J lost 2 bases. The CDR3 DNA follows: TGTGCCAGCAGCAAACGACTAGCGGGAGGGCCCTACGAGCAGTACTTC. Amino acids: CASSKRLAGGPYEQYF.